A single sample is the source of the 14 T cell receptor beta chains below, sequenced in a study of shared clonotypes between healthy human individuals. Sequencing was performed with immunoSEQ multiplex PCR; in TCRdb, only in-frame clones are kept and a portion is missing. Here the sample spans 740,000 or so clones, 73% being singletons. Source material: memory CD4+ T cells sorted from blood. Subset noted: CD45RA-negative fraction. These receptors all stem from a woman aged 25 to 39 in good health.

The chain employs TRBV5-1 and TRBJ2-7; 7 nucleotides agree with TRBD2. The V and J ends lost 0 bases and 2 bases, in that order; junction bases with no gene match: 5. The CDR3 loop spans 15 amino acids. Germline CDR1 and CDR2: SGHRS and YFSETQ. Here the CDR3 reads CASSLAWGGTYEQYF. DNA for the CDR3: TGCGCCAGCAGCTTGGCCTGGGGGGGAACCTACGAGCAGTACTTC.

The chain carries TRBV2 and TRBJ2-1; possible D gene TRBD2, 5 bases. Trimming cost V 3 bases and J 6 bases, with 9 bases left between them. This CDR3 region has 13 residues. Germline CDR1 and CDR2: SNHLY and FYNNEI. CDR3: CASSEPSSNEQFF. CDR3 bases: TGTGCCAGCAGTGAGCCTAGCAGCAATGAGCAGTTCTTC.

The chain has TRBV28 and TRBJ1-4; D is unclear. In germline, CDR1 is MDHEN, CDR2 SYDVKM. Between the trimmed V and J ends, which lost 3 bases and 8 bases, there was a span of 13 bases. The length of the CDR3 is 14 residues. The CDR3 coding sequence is TGTGCCAGCAGTTTCAAGGGAAGAGGGGAAAAACTGTTTTTT. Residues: CASSFKGRGEKLFF.

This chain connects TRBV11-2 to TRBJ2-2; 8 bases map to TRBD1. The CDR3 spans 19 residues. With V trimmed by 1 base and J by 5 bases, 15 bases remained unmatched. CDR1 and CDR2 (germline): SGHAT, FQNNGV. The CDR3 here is CASSLGPRVPGGKTGELFF. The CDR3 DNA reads TGTGCCAGCAGCTTAGGCCCCCGGGTCCCAGGGGGCAAAACCGGGGAGCTGTTTTTT.

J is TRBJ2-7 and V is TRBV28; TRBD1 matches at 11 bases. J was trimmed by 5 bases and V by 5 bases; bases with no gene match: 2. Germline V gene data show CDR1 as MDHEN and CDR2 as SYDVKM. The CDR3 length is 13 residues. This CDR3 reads CASSRTGGDEQYF. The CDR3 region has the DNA TGTGCCAGCAGTAGGACAGGGGGCGACGAGCAGTACTTC.

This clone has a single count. CDR3 sequence reads: CASSMDREDTEAFF. In DNA form, the CDR3 reads TGTGCCAGTAGTATGGACAGGGAGGACACTGAAGCTTTCTTT. V and J are TRBV19 and TRBJ1-1, with 8 positions matching TRBD1. The CDR3 spans 14 residues. The V segment lost 3 bases and the J segment 3 bases; nucleotides outside the gene matches: 3. Looked up from germline, CDR1 is LNHDA and CDR2 is SQIVND (reference sequence).

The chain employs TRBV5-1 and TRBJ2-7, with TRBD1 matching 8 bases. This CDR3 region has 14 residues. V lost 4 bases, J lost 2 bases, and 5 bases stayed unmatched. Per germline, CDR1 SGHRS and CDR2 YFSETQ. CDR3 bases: TGCGCCAGCAGCATTGACAGGGGTGCCTACGAGCAGTACTTC. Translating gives CASSIDRGAYEQYF.

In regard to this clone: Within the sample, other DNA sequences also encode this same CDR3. The CDR3 spells CASSSGQGGNQPQHF. The CDR3 DNA reads TGTGCCAGTAGTAGCGGACAGGGGGGGAATCAGCCCCAGCATTTT. The V gene is TRBV19, the J gene TRBJ1-5; TRBD1 aligns across 10 bases. Germline V gene lookup returns CDR1 LNHDA and CDR2 SQIVND (reference sequence). Trimming took 4 bases from V and 4 from J; bases not matched to a gene: 4. The CDR3 is 15 amino acids.

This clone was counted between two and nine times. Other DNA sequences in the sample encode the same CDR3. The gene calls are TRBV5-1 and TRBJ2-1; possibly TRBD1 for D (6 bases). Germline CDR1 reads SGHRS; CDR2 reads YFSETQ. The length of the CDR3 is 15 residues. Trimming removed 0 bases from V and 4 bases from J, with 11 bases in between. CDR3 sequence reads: CASSLDRVSYNEQFF. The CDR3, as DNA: TGCGCCAGCAGCTTGGACAGGGTATCTTACAATGAGCAGTTCTTC. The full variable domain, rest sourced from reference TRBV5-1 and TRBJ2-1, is KAGVTQTPRYLIKTRGQQVTLSCSPISGHRSVSWYQQTPGQGLQFLFEYFSETQRNKGNFPGRFSGRQFSNSRSEMNVSTLELGDSALYLCASSLDRVSYNEQFFGPGTRLTVL.

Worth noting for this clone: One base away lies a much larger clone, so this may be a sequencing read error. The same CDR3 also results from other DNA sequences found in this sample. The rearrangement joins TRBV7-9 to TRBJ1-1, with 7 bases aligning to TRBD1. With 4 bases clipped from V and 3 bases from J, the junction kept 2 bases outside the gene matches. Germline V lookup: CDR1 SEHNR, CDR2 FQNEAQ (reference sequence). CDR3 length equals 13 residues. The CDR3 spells CASSSQGDTEAFF. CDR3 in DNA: TGTGCCAGCAGCTCCCAGGGGGACACTGAAGCTTTCTTT.

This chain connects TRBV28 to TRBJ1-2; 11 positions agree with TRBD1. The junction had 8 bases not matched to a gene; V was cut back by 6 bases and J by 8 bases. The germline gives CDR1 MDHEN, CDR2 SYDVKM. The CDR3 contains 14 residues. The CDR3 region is CASSSGQGAEGYTF. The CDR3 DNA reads TGTGCCAGCAGCAGCGGACAGGGGGCGGAAGGCTACACCTTC.

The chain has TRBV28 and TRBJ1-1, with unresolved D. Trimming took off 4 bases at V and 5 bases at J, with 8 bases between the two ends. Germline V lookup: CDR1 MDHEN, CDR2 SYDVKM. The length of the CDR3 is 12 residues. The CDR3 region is CASSYKKTEAFF. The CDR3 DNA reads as TGTGCCAGCAGTTACAAAAAGACTGAAGCTTTCTTT.

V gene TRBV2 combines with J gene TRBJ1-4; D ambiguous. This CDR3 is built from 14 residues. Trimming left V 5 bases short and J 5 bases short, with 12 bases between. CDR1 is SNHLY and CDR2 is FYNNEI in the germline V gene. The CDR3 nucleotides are TGTGCCAGCAGTCCCGGGAATATGAATGAAAAACTGTTTTTT. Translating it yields CASSPGNMNEKLFF.

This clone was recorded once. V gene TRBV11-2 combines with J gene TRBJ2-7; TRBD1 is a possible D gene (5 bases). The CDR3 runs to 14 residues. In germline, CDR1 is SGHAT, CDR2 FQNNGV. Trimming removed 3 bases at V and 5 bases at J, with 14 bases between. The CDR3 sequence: CASSFSRGDDEQYF. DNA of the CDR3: TGTGCCAGCAGCTTCAGTAGGGGCGACGACGAGCAGTACTTC.